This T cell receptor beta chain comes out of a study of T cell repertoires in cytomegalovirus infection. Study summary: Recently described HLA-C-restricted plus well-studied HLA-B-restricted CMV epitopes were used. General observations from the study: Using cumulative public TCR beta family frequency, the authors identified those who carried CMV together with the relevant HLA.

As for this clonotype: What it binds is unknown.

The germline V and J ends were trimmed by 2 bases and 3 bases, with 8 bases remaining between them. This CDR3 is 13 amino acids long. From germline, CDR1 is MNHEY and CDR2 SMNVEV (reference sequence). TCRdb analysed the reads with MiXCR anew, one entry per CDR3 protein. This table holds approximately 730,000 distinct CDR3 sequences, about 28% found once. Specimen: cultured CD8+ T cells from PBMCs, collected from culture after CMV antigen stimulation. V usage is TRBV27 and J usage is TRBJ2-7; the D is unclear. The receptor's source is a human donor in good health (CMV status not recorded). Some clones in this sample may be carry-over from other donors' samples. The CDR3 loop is CASSLVRDYEQYF. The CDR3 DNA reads TGTGCCAGCAGTTTAGTCCGTGACTACGAGCAGTACTTC.